The TCR beta chain under discussion was sequenced for a study of blood T cells in healthy people across ages. Combining a sample-barcoded 5' primer with a J-beta primer mix, a second PCR ran for roughly 6 to 12 cycles. MiXCR was run by TCRdb on the 5' RACE reads, yielding one entry per CDR3 protein. The sample includes about 670,000 distinct CDR3 sequences, more than 45% seen only once; the top ten take approximately 12%. The material sequenced was blood. This receptor was obtained from a woman over 75 in good health.

The CDR3 DNA is TGTGCCAGCAAACTAGCGGGGGGGCTTGGCTCCTACAATGAGCAGTTCTTC. Its protein is CASKLAGGLGSYNEQFF. The chain couples TRBV5-6 to TRBJ2-1; TRBD2 agrees at 13 bases. Germline V lookup: CDR1 SGHDT, CDR2 YYEEEE. CDR3 length equals 17 residues. V was pared by 6 bases and J by 0 bases, with 6 bases of the junction left unmatched.